This T cell receptor beta chain was captured by sequencing in a study of radiotherapy plus CTLA-4 blockade in lung cancer. On the study more broadly: Across the patients, objective responses occurred in approximately 20%, and disease control in just over 30%.

Treatment of patients with chemo-refractory metastatic non-small-cell lung cancer consisted of focal radiation plus CTLA-4 blockade with ipilimumab. A word on this clone: Its antigen remains unknown.

The repertoire was sequenced with immunoSEQ multiplex PCR; TCRdb's copy has only in-frame clones and lacks some. The sample yields about 51,000 clones, about 77% seen once. Study outcomes and limitations: Blood saw expansion of tumor-derived TCR clones after radiotherapy plus ipilimumab. The best prediction of response reportedly came from early blood T cell clone dynamics, with interferon-beta.

The CDR3 length is 13 residues. Germline lookup yields CDR1 MNHEY and CDR2 SVGAGI. Trimming took 5 bases from V and 6 from J, leaving 13 bases between them. The rearrangement links TRBV6-5 to TRBJ1-2, with D possibly matching TRBD1 (5 bases). This receptor was taken from a human donor with non-small cell lung cancer whose response to radiotherapy plus ipilimumab could not be evaluated. The source material was peripheral blood, sampled from a patient treated with radiotherapy plus ipilimumab. DNA of the CDR3: TGTGCCAGCAGTACCCGGCCGGGGGATGGCTACACCTTC. It translates to CASSTRPGDGYTF.